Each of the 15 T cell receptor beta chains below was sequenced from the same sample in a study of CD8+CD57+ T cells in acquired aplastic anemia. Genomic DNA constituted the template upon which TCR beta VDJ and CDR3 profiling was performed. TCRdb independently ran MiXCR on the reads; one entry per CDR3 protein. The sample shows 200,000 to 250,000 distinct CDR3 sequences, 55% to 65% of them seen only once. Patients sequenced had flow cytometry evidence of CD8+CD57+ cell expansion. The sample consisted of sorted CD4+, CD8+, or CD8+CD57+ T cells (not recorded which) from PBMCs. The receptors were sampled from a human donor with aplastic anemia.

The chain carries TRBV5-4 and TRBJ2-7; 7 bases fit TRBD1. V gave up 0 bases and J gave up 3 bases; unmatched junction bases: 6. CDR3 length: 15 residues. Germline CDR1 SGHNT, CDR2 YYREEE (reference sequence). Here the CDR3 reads CASSLEGTAYYEQYF. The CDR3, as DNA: TGTGCCAGCAGCTTGGAGGGGACAGCGTACTACGAGCAGTACTTC.

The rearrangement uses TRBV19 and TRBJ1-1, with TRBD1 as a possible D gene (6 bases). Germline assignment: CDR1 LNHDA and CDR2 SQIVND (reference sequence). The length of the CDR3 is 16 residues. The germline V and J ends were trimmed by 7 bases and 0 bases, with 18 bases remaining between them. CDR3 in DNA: TGTGCCAGTACGTACAGGGCAGAAAAACTGAACACTGAAGCTTTCTTT. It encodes CASTYRAEKLNTEAFF.

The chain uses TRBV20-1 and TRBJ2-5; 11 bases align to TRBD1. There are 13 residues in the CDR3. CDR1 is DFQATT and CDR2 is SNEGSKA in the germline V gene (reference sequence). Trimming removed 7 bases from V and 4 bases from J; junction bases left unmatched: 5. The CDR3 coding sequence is TGCAGTGGGACAGGGGGCGGCGGAGAGACCCAGTACTTC. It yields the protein CSGTGGGGETQYF.

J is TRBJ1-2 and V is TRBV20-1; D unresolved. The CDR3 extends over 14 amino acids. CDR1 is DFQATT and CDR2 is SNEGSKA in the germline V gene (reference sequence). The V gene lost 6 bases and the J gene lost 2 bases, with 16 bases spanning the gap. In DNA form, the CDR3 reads TGCAGTGCGCTCCGAGACGGAGGGAACTATGGCTACACCTTC. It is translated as CSALRDGGNYGYTF.

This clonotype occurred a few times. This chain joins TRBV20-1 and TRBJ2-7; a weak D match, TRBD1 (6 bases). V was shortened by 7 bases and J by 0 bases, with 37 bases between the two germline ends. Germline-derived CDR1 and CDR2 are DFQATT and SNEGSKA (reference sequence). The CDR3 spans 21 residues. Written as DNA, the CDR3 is TGCAGTGTAGTACCCGTCAACCCAGGACAGCTAAACGGCCCACTCTCCTACGAGCAGTACTTC. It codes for CSVVPVNPGQLNGPLSYEQYF.

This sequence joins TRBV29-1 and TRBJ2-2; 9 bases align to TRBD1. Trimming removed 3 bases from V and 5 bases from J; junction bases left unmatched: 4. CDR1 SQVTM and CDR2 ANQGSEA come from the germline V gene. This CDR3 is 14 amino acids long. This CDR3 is CSVEDRGGTGELFF. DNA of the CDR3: TGCAGCGTTGAGGACAGGGGCGGGACCGGGGAGCTGTTTTTT.

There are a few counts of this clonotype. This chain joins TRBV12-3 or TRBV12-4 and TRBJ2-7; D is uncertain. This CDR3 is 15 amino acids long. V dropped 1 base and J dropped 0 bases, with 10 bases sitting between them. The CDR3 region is CASSLDTASSYEQYF. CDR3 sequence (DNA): TGTGCCAGCAGTTTAGACACCGCGAGCTCCTACGAGCAGTACTTC.

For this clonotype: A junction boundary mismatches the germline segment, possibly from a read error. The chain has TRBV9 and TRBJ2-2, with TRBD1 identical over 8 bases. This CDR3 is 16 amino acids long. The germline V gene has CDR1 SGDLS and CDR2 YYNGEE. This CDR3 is CACSGKDRGRAGELFF. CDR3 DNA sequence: TGTGCCTGCAGCGGAAAAGACAGGGGTAGGGCCGGGGAGCTGTTTTTT.

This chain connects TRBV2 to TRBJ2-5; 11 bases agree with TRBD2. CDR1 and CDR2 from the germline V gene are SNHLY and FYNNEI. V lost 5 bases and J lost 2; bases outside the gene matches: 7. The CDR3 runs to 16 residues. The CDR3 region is CASSPTSGSPQETQYF. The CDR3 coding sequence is TGTGCCAGCAGTCCCACTAGCGGGAGTCCTCAAGAGACCCAGTACTTC.

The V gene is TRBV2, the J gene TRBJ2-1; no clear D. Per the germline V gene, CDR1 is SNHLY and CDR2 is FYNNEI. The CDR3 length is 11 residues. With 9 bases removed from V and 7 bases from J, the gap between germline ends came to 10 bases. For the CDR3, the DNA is TGTGCCAGTAAAGATTGGAATGAGCAGTTCTTC. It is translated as CASKDWNEQFF.

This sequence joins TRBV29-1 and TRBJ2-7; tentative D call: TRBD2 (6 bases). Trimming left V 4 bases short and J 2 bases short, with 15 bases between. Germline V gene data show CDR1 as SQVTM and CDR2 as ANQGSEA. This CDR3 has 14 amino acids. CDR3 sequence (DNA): TGCAGCGTTGTTGGACGGGGGTTCCCCTACGAGCAGTACTTC. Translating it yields CSVVGRGFPYEQYF.

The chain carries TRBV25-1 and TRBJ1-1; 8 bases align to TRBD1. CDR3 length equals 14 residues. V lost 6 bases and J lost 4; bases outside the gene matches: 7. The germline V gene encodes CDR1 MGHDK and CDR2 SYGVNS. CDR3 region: CASSYPGGPTEAFF. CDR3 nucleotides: TGTGCCAGCAGCTACCCAGGGGGCCCCACTGAAGCTTTCTTT.

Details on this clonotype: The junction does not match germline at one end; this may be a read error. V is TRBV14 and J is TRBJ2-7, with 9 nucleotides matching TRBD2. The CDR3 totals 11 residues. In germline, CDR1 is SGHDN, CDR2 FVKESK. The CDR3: CASSPRTSEDF. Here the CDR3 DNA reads TGTGCCAGCAGCCCCCGGACTAGCGAAGACTTC.

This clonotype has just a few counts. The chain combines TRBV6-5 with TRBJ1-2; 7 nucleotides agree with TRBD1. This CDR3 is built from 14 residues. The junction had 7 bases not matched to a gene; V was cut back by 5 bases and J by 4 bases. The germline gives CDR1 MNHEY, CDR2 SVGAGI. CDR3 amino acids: CASSRTTGTYGYTF. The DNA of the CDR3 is TGTGCCAGCAGTCGCACGACAGGGACCTATGGCTACACCTTC.

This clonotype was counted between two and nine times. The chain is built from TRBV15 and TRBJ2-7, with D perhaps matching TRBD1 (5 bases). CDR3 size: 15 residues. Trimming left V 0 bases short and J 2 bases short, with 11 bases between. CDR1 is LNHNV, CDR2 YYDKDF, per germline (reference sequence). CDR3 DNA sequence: TGTGCCACCAGCAGAGATTTTGGGGCGACCTACGAGCAGTACTTC. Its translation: CATSRDFGATYEQYF. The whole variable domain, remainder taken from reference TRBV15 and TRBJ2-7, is DAMVIQNPRYQVTQFGKPVTLSCSQTLNHNVMYWYQQKSSQAPKLLFHYYDKDFNNEADTPDNFQSRRPNTSFCFLDIRSPGLGDTAMYLCATSRDFGATYEQYFGPGTRLTVT.